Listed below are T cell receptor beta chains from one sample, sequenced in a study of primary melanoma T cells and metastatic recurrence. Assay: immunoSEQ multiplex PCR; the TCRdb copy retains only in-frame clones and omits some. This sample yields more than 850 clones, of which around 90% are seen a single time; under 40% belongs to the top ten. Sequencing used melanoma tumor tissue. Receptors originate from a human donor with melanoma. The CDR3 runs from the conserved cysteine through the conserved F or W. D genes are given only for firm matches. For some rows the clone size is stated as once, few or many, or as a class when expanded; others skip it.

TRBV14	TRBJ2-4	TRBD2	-	TGTGCCAGCAGCCCGCGACAGGGACTAGCGGGGGTTAGCATTCAGTACTTC	CASSPRQGLAGVSIQYF
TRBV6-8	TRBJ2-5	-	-	TGTGCCAGCAGAAAAAGGGATGAGGCCCAGTACTTC	CASRKRDEAQYF
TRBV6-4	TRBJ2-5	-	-	TGTGCCAGCAGTCTTGGAGAGACCCAGTACTTC	CASSLGETQYF
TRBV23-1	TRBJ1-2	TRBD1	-	TGCGCCAGCAGCTTGGGGGGGACAGATAACTATGGCTACACCTTC	CASSLGGTDNYGYTF
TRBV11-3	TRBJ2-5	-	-	TGTGCCAGCAGCCGCCCCCAGGGGCTCCAAGAGACCCAGTACTTC	CASSRPQGLQETQYF
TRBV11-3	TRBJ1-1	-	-	TGTGCCAGCAGCCCTACGACTTCGGGGAACACTGAAGCTTTCTTT	CASSPTTSGNTEAFF
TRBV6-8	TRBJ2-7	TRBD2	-	TGTGCCAGCAGCCGAATAGCGGGACCGCACGAGCAGTACTTC	CASSRIAGPHEQYF
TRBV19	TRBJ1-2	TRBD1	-	TGTGCCAGTACAACAACTTTTACAGGGGGCTATGGCTACACCTTC	CASTTTFTGGYGYTF
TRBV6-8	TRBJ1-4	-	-	TGTGCCAGCAGACTCGGGACTGGGAAACTGTTTTTT	CASRLGTGKLFF
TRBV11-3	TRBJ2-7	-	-	TGTGCCAGCAGCTTGGCGATGGTCGGCTCCGAGCAGTACTTC	CASSLAMVGSEQYF
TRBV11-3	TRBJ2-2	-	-	TGTGCCAGCAGCTTAAATCCCGGGAACACCGGGGAGCTGTTTTTT	CASSLNPGNTGELFF
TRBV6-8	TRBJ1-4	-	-	TGTGCCAGCAGGGAGGGGAATGAAAAACTGTTTTTT	CASREGNEKLFF
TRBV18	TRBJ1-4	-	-	TGTGCCAGCTCACCCGTAGTTCCCAGTGAAAAACTGTTTTTT	CASSPVVPSEKLFF
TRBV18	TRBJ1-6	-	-	TGTGCCAGCTCACCAACAGGGCGGGATTCACCCCTCCACTTT	CASSPTGRDSPLHF
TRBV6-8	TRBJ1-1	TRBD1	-	TGTGCCATCAGGGCCGGGACAGGGGGCGCTTGGGGCACTGAAGCTTTCTTT	CAIRAGTGGAWGTEAFF
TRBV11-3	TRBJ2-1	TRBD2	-	TGTGCCAGCAGCTTAGATATAGCGGGAGGACGGGAGCAGTTCTTC	CASSLDIAGGREQFF
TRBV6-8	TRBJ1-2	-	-	TGTGCCAGCAGGCCGCCCGGGGGCCGGGGACGAGGCTACACCTTC	CASRPPGGRGRGYTF
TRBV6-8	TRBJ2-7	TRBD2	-	TGTGCCAGCAGTTACCTTTGGACTAGCGGGGGCTACGAGCAGTACTTC	CASSYLWTSGGYEQYF
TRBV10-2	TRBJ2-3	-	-	TGCGCCAGCACTGGACCCAGCGACACAGATACGCAGTATTTT	CASTGPSDTDTQYF
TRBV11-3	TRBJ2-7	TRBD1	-	TGTGCCAGCAGTCCGGGACAGGGAGACTTATACGAGCAGTACTTC	CASSPGQGDLYEQYF
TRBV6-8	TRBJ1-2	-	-	TGTGCCAGCAGTTACTCGGCGGATGGCTACACCTTC	CASSYSADGYTF
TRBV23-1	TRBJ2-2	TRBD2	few	TGCGCCAGCAGCCGTATAGCGGGAACGAACACCGGGGAGCTGTTTTTT	CASSRIAGTNTGELFF